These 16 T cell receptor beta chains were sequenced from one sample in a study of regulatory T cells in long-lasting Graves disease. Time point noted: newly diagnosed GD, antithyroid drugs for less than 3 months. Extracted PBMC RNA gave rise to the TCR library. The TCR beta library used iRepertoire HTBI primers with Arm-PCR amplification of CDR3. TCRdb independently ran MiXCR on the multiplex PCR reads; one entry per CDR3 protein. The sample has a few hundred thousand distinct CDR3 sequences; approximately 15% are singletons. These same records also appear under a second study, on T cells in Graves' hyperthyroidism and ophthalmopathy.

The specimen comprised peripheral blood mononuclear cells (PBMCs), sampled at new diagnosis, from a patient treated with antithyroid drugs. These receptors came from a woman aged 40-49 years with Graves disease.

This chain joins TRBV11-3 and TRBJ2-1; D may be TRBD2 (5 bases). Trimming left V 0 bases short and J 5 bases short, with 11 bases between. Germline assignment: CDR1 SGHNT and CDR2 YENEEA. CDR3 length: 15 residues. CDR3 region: CASSLDGSWDNEQFF. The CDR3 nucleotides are TGTGCCAGCAGCTTAGATGGGAGTTGGGACAATGAGCAGTTCTTC.

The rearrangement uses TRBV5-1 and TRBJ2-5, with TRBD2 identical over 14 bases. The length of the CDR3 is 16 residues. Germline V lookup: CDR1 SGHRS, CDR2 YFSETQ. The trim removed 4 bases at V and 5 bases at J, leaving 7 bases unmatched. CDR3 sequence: CASSAGTSGSTETQYF. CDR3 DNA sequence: TGCGCCAGCAGCGCCGGGACTAGCGGGAGTACCGAGACCCAGTACTTC.

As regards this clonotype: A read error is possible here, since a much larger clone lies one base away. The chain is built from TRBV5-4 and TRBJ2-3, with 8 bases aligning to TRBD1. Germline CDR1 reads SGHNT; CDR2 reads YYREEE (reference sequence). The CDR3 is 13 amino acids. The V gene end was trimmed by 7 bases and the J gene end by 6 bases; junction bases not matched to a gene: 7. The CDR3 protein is CASGIDRGDTQYF. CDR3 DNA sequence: TGTGCCAGCGGCATAGACAGGGGTGATACGCAGTATTTT.

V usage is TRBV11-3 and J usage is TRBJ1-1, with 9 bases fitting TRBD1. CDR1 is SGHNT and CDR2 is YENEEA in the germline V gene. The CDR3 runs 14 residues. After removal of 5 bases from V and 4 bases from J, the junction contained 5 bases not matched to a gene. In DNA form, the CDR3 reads TGTGCCAGCAGCCTAGGGACAGGGACCACTGAAGCTTTCTTT. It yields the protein CASSLGTGTTEAFF.

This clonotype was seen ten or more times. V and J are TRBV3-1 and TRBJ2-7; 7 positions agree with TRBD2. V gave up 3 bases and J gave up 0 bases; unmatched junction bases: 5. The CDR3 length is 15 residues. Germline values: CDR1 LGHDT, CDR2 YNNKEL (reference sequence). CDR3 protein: CASSHRAGSSYEQYF. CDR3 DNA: TGTGCCAGCAGCCACCGAGCGGGAAGCTCCTACGAGCAGTACTTC.

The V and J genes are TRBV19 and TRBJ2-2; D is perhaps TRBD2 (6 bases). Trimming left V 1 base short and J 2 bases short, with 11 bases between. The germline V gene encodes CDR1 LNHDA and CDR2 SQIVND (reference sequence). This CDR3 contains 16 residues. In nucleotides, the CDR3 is TGTGCCAGTAGTATAGGGCAGGGAGGAAACACCGGGGAGCTGTTTTTT. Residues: CASSIGQGGNTGELFF.

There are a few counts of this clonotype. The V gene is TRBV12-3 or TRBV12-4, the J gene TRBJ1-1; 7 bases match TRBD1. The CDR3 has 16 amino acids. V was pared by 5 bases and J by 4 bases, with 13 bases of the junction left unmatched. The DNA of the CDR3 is TGTGCCAGCAGTAGATACACCGGGACAGACATCACTGAAGCTTTCTTT. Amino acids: CASSRYTGTDITEAFF.

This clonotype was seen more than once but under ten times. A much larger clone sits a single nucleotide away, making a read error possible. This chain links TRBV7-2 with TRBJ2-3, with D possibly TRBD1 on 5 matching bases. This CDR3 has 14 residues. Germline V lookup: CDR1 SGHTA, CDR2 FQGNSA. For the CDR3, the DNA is TGTGCCAGCAGCCGCCGCGGTAGCACAGGTACGCAGTATTTT. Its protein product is CASSRRGSTGTQYF.

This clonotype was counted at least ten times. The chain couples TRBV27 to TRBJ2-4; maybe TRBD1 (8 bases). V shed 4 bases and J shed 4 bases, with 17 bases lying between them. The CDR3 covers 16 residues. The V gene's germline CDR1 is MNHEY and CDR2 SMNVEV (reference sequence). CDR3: CASSSRQGTIKNIQYF. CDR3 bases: TGTGCCAGCAGTTCCCGACAGGGGACTATAAAAAACATTCAGTACTTC.

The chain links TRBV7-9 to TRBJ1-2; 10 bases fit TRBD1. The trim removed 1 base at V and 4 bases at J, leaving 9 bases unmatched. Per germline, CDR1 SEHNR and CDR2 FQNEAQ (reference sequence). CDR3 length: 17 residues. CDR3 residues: CASSLVGTGAVSYGYTF. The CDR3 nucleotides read TGTGCCAGCAGCTTAGTCGGGACAGGGGCGGTGAGCTATGGCTACACCTTC.

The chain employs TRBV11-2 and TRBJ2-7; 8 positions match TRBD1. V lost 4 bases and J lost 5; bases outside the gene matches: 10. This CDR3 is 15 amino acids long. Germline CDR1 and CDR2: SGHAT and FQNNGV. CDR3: CASSSRQGARHEQYF. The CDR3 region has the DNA TGTGCCAGCAGCTCCCGGCAGGGGGCGCGACACGAGCAGTACTTC.

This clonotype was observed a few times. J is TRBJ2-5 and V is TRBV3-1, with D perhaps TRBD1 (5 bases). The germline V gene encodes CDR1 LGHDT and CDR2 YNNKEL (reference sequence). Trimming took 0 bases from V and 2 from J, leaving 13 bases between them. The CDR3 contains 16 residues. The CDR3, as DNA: TGTGCCAGCAGCCAAGAGGCAGGGAAAATTCAAGAGACCCAGTACTTC. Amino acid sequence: CASSQEAGKIQETQYF.

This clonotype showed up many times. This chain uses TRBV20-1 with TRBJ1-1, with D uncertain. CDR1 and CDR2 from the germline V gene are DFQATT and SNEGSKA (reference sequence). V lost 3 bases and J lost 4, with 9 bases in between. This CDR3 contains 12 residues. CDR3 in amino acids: CSASWGITEAFF. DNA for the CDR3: TGCAGTGCTAGTTGGGGAATCACTGAAGCTTTCTTT.

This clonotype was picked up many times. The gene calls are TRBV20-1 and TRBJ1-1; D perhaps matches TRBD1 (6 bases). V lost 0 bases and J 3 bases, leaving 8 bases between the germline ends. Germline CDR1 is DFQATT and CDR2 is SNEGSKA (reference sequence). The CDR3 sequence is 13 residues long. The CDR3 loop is CSARDPGDTEAFF. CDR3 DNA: TGCAGTGCTAGAGATCCAGGGGACACTGAAGCTTTCTTT.

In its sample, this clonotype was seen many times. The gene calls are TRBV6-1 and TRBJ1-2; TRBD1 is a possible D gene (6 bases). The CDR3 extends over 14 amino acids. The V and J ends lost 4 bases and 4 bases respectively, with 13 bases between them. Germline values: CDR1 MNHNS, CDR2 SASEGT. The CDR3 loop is CASSGGGHFYGYTF. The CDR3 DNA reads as TGTGCCAGCAGTGGAGGGGGACACTTCTATGGCTACACCTTC.

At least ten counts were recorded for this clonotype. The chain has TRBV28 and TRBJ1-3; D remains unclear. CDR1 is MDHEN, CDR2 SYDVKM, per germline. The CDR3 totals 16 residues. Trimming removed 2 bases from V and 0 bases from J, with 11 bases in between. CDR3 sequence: CASSLRTRNSGNTIYF. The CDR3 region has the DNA TGTGCCAGCAGTTTAAGGACCCGAAACTCTGGAAACACCATATATTTT. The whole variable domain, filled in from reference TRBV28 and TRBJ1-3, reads DVKVTQSSRYLVKRTGEKVFLECVQDMDHENMFWYRQDPGLGLRLIYFSYDVKMKEKGDIPEGYSVSREKKERFSLILESASTNQTSMYLCASSLRTRNSGNTIYFGEGSWLTVV.